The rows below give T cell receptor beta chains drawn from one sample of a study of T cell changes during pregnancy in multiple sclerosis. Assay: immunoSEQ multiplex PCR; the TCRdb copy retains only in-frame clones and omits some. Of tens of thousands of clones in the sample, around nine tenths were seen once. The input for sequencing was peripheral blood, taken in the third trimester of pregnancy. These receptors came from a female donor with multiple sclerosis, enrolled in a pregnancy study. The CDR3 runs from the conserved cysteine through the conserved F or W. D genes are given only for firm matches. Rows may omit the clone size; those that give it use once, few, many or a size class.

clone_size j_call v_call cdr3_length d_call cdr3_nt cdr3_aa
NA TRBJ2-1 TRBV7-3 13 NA TGTGCCAGCAGCTTACAGGCAAACAATGAGCAGTTCTTC CASSLQANNEQFF
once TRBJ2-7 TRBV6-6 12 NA TGTGCCAGCGGGGGCAGGGTAGACGAGCAGTACTTC CASGGRVDEQYF
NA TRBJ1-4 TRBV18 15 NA TGTGCCAGCTCACCCCCGGGACAAGGGAATGAAAAACTGTTTTTT CASSPPGQGNEKLFF
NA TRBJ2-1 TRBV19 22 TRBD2 TGTGCCAGTAGTTTGACTAGCGTGAGGGATACCCGAATGACCTACTCCTACAATGAGCAGTTCTTC CASSLTSVRDTRMTYSYNEQFF
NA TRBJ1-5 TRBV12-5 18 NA TGTGCTAGTGGTTGGAAGAGTGGTGCGAGCGATGGCAATCAGCCCCAGCATTTT CASGWKSGASDGNQPQHF
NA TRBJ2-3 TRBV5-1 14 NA TGCGCCAGCAGCTTGGGCGGGGCGGGGGCTACGCAGTATTTT CASSLGGAGATQYF
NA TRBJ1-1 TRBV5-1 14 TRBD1 TGCGCCAGCAGCTGGGGGACAGGGAACACTGAAGCTTTCTTT CASSWGTGNTEAFF
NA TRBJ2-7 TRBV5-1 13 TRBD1 TGCGCCAGCAGCCCCGGACAGGGAGGCGAGCAGTACTTC CASSPGQGGEQYF
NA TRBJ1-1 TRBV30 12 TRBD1 TGTGCCTGGACGACAGGGAGTCGAGAAGCTTTCTTT CAWTTGSREAFF
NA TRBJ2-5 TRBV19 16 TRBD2 TGTGCCAGTAGTGATCCGACTAGCGGGGGGGCGAAGACCCAGTACTTC CASSDPTSGGAKTQYF
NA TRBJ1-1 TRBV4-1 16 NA TGCGCCAGCAGCCAAAGAAATGAAGGGGCTCTCACTGAAGCTTTCTTT CASSQRNEGALTEAFF
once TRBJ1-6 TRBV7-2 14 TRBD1 TGTGCCAGCAGGGGGACAGGGTTGAATTCACCCCTCCACTTT CASRGTGLNSPLHF
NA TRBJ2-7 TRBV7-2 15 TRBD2 TGTGCCAGCAGCACTACTAGCGGGGGGGCCTACGAGCAGTACTTC CASSTTSGGAYEQYF
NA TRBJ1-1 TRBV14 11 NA TGTGCCAGCAGCCAACGAGGGTCGGCTTTCTTT CASSQRGSAFF
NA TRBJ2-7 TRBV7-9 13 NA TGTGCCAGCAGCTGGGACACTCCCTACGAGCAGTACTTC CASSWDTPYEQYF
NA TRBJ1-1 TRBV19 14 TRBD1 TGTGCCAGTAGTTTTACACAGGGGGCCACTGAAGCTTTCTTT CASSFTQGATEAFF
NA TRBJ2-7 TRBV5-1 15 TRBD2 TGCGCCAGCAGCCCGGGGCGGGGGAGGGCCGACGAGCAGTACTTC CASSPGRGRADEQYF
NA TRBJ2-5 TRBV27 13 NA TGTGCCAGCAGTTTACAGGGGCGAGGGACCCAGTACTTC CASSLQGRGTQYF
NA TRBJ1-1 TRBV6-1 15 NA TGTGCCAGCACTCCCCGAGTCCGACACGGCCCTGAAGCTTTCTTT CASTPRVRHGPEAFF
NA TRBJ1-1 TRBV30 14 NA TGTGCCTGGAGCCTAACGACAGGTGGCACTGAAGCTTTCTTT CAWSLTTGGTEAFF
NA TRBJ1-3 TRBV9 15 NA TGTGCCAGCAGCGTAGAACAGGGAGCGGGAAACACCATATATTTT CASSVEQGAGNTIYF
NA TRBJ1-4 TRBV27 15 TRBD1 TGTGCCAGCAGTCAGCGGACAGGGAGATCTGAAAAACTGTTTTTT CASSQRTGRSEKLFF
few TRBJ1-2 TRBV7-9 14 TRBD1 TGTGCCAGCAGCTCTGGACAGGGTGGGGATGGCTACACCTTC CASSSGQGGDGYTF
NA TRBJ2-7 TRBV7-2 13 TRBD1 TGTGCCAGCAGCCCGGGACAGGGTGGCGAGCAGTACTTC CASSPGQGGEQYF
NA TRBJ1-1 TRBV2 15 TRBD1 TGTGCCAGCAGTTCCCAGGGGGCAATGGACACTGAAGCTTTCTTT CASSSQGAMDTEAFF
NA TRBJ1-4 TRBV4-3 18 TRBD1 TGCGCCAGCAGCCGCCGACAGGGAATGGGTCTCTTTAATGAAAAACTGTTTTTT CASSRRQGMGLFNEKLFF
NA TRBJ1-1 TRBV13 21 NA TGTGCCAGCAGTTTAGAGGCGGGTGTGACCGGAGACCTCCCTACCAACACTGAAGCTTTCTTT CASSLEAGVTGDLPTNTEAFF
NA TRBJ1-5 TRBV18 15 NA TGTGCCAGCTCACCGGCACGGGACACCGGGGTGCCCCAGCATTTT CASSPARDTGVPQHF
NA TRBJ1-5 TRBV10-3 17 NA TGTGCCATCAGTGAGTCCCCGGGAGGGAGCGTGGGTCAGCCCCAGCATTTT CAISESPGGSVGQPQHF
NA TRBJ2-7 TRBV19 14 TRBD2 TGTGCCACCAGACTAGCGGGAACAGCCTACGAGCAGTACTTC CATRLAGTAYEQYF
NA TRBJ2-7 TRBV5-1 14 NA TGCGCCAGCAGCTTGACAGGAATCTCCTACGAGCAGTACTTC CASSLTGISYEQYF
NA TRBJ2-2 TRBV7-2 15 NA TGTGCCAGCAGCCCACCCTTCAGTCCGACCGGGGAGCTGTTTTTT CASSPPFSPTGELFF
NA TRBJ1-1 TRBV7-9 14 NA TGTGCCAGCAGCTTTGGAGGAGGGATAACTGAAGCTTTCTTT CASSFGGGITEAFF
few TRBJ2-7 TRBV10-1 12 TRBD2 TGCGCCAGCAGCCAGACGGGGGGTCAGCAGTACTTC CASSQTGGQQYF
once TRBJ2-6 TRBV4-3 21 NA TGCGCCAGCAGCCAAGATAAAATACGGACAGCCGACGATGCTGGGGCCAACGTCCTGACTTTC CASSQDKIRTADDAGANVLTF
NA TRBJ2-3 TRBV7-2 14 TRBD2 TGTGCCAGCAGCTTTAGCGGGGGGGGAGATACGCAGTATTTT CASSFSGGGDTQYF
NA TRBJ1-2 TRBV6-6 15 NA TGTGCCAGCAGTTACGCGACACGTCGTGCCTATGGCTACACCTTC CASSYATRRAYGYTF
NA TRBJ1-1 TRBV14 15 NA TGTGCCAGCAGCTTCAATCCACAGGGAGTCACTGAAGCTTTCTTT CASSFNPQGVTEAFF
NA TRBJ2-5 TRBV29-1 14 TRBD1 TGCAGCGTGGACTTGGGGACAGGGTGGAAGACCCAGTACTTC CSVDLGTGWKTQYF
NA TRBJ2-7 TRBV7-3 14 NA TGTGCCAGCAGCTTAGGATACAGCTCCTACGAGCAGTACTTC CASSLGYSSYEQYF
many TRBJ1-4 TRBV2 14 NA TGTGCCAGCAGTCGTGGACTAACTAATGAAAAACTGTTTTTT CASSRGLTNEKLFF
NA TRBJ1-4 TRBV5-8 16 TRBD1 TGTGCCAGCAGCCGGGGACAGGGCACAACTAATGAAAAACTGTTTTTT CASSRGQGTTNEKLFF
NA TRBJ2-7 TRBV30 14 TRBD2 TGTGCCTGGAGTGAAGGTAGCGGGTTCTACGAGCAGTACTTC CAWSEGSGFYEQYF
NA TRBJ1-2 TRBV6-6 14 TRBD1 TGTGCCAGCAGACCGGGACAGCTAGCCGGCGGCTACACCTTC CASRPGQLAGGYTF
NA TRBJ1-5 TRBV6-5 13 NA TGTGCCAGCAGTTACTCCGGTCGACAGCCCCAGCATTTT CASSYSGRQPQHF
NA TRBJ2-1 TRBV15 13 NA TGTGCCACCAGCAGAGATCAGGAGGGTGGGCAGTTCTTC CATSRDQEGGQFF
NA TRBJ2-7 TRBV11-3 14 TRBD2 TGTGCCAGCAGCTTAGCTAGCGGGGCCAACGAGCAGTACTTC CASSLASGANEQYF
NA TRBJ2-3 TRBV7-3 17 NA TGTGCCAGCAGCGAAAGAGCGAGGGCGGCTAGCACAGATACGCAGTATTTT CASSERARAASTDTQYF
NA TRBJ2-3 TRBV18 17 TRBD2 TGTGCCAGCTCAGAGAGCGGGGGGGCGTTTTCGACAGATACGCAGTATTTT CASSESGGAFSTDTQYF
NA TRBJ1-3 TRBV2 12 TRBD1 TGTGCCAGTAAGGGACAGGGAGGCACCATATATTTT CASKGQGGTIYF